This T cell receptor beta chain appears in the sequencing data of a study of chemoradiotherapy in HPV16-positive cancers. Germline CDR1 is SEHNR and CDR2 is FQNEAQ (reference sequence). The CDR3 is 11 residues long. The germline V and J ends were trimmed by 3 bases and 2 bases, with 2 bases remaining between them. Findings of the study overall: During treatment, candidate HPV-specific clones and E7-related motifs expanded in tumor.

Data came from immunoSEQ multiplex PCR; TCRdb stores just in-frame clones and leaves some out. The table has around 30,000 clones, 92% seen once. This clone occurred once. The antigen is undetermined. The material sequenced was blood, taken from a patient who underwent chemoradiotherapy. This TCR was recovered from a human donor with HPV-associated anogenital cancer. V usage is TRBV7-9 and J usage is TRBJ2-7; D is undetermined. CDR3 region: CASSFTYEQYF. The CDR3 coding sequence is TGTGCCAGCAGCTTTACCTACGAGCAGTACTTC.